The 15 T cell receptor beta chains given below trace back to one sample, sequenced in a study of cytomegalovirus exposure and HLA in healthy donors. Primers included in the PCR were 60 Vbeta and 13 Jbeta primers. Here immunoSEQ multiplex PCR was the method, and the copy in TCRdb shows in-frame clones only, minus some. The sample lists some 200,000 clones; 75% to 80% were seen once. The sequenced sample consisted of PBMCs. These receptors came from a young man in good health and CMV-seronegative.

V is TRBV28 and J is TRBJ2-7; the D gene is possibly TRBD2 (6 bases). With 5 bases removed from V and 4 bases from J, the gap between germline ends came to 12 bases. Germline V lookup: CDR1 MDHEN, CDR2 SYDVKM. The CDR3 spans 13 residues. The CDR3, as DNA: TGTGCCAGCAGTGGGGGGATTCCTTACGAGCAGTACTTC. Translated, it gives CASSGGIPYEQYF.

This chain joins TRBV18 and TRBJ2-1; possibly TRBD2 for D (7 bases). CDR3 size: 14 residues. Germline CDR1 is KGHSH and CDR2 is LQKENI. Trimming cost V 4 bases and J 6 bases, with 13 bases left between them. The CDR3 reads CASSLQGGGNEQFF. The CDR3 DNA reads TGTGCCAGCTCACTACAGGGAGGGGGCAATGAGCAGTTCTTC.

The chain joins TRBV11-3 to TRBJ2-1; D is perhaps TRBD2 (5 bases). The germline V gene encodes CDR1 SGHNT and CDR2 YENEEA. This CDR3 comprises 17 residues. Trimming pared 7 bases from V and 7 bases from J, leaving 26 bases between. CDR3 sequence: CASIPGKARVARNEQFF. The CDR3 DNA reads as TGTGCCAGCATCCCCGGGAAGGCGCGTGTGGCTCGGAATGAGCAGTTCTTC.

V usage is TRBV15 and J usage is TRBJ1-4; D may be TRBD1 (6 bases). The germline V gene has CDR1 LNHNV and CDR2 YYDKDF (reference sequence). CDR3 length: 16 residues. V lost 0 bases, J lost 7 bases, and 15 bases lay in between. CDR3 in amino acids: CATSRELGRGGEKLFF. The CDR3 DNA is TGTGCCACCAGCAGAGAATTGGGCAGGGGTGGTGAAAAACTGTTTTTT. Supplemented by reference TRBV15 and TRBJ1-4, the full variable domain reads DAMVIQNPRYQVTQFGKPVTLSCSQTLNHNVMYWYQQKSSQAPKLLFHYYDKDFNNEADTPDNFQSRRPNTSFCFLDIRSPGLGDTAMYLCATSRELGRGGEKLFFGSGTQLSVL.

The V call is TRBV7-8, the J call TRBJ2-7; TRBD2 aligns across 8 bases. V was pared by 5 bases and J by 5 bases, with 11 bases of the junction left unmatched. This CDR3 region has 15 residues. Germline V gives CDR1 SGHVS, CDR2 FQNEAQ. The CDR3 bases are TGTGCCAGCAGCCCACCGGGGGGGCCTTTAAACGAGCAGTACTTC. It translates to CASSPPGGPLNEQYF.

In its sample, this clone was seen a few times. The rearrangement uses TRBV6-5 and TRBJ1-1; D is unresolved. The V gene's germline CDR1 is MNHEY and CDR2 SVGAGI. Trimming left V 2 bases short and J 4 bases short, with 8 bases between. CDR3 length: 13 residues. The CDR3 sequence: CASSYMGSTEAFF. Written as DNA, the CDR3 is TGTGCCAGCAGTTACATGGGGAGCACTGAAGCTTTCTTT.

This chain joins TRBV28 and TRBJ2-7; D possibly corresponds to TRBD1 (6 bases). Looked up from germline, CDR1 is MDHEN and CDR2 is SYDVKM. V shed 3 bases and J shed 3 bases, with 9 bases lying between them. The CDR3 consists of 13 residues. Here the CDR3 reads CASSFQGSYEQYF. CDR3 nucleotides: TGTGCCAGCAGTTTTCAGGGGAGCTACGAGCAGTACTTC.

The rearrangement uses TRBV7-2 and TRBJ2-1; TRBD1 matches at 10 bases. Germline CDR1 SGHTA, CDR2 FQGNSA. J was trimmed by 5 bases and V by 4 bases; bases with no gene match: 8. There are 16 residues in the CDR3. Here the CDR3 DNA reads TGTGCCAGCAGCTATTCCGCCGGGACAGGGGACAATGAGCAGTTCTTC. Amino acid sequence: CASSYSAGTGDNEQFF.

The rearrangement joins TRBV30 to TRBJ2-3, with D possibly matching TRBD2 (5 bases). Germline V lookup: CDR1 GTSNPN, CDR2 SVGIG (reference sequence). V lost 4 bases, J lost 2 bases, and 10 bases lay in between. This CDR3 contains 13 residues. CDR3: CAWNSGHTDTQYF. CDR3 bases: TGTGCCTGGAACAGCGGCCACACAGATACGCAGTATTTT.

The genes are TRBV11-3 and TRBJ2-3; D ambiguous. This CDR3 is 14 amino acids long. The V gene's germline CDR1 is SGHNT and CDR2 YENEEA. Between the trimmed V and J ends, which lost 4 bases and 2 bases, there was a span of 10 bases. In nucleotides, the CDR3 is TGTGCCAGCAGCTCCCACAGTACCACAGATACGCAGTATTTT. This translates into CASSSHSTTDTQYF. The whole variable domain, filled in from reference TRBV11-3 and TRBJ2-3, reads EAGVVQSPRYKIIEKKQPVAFWCNPISGHNTLYWYLQNLGQGPELLIRYENEEAVDDSQLPKDRFSAERLKGVDSTLKIQPAELGDSAVYLCASSSHSTTDTQYFGPGTRLTVL.

Comments on this clone: Other DNA variants within this sample encode the same CDR3. V usage is TRBV4-3 and J usage is TRBJ2-1; 8 nucleotides match TRBD2. The CDR3 has 17 residues. From germline, CDR1 is LGHNA and CDR2 YSLEER. The junction had 7 bases not matched to a gene; V was cut back by 0 bases and J by 3 bases. The CDR3 spells CASSQDLGTSGYNEQFF. DNA of the CDR3: TGCGCCAGCAGCCAAGATCTAGGGACTAGTGGCTACAATGAGCAGTTCTTC.

V usage is TRBV6-5 and J usage is TRBJ1-2; the D gene is possibly TRBD1 (6 bases). In germline, CDR1 is MNHEY, CDR2 SVGAGI. This CDR3 has 15 amino acids. V was shortened by 0 bases and J by 4 bases, with 12 bases between the two germline ends. CDR3 DNA: TGTGCCAGCAGTTACTCGAGCCAGGGGTTCTATGGCTACACCTTC. This sequence encodes CASSYSSQGFYGYTF.

This clone appeared once. V usage is TRBV27 and J usage is TRBJ2-7, with D possibly being TRBD1 (5 bases). Germline V gives CDR1 MNHEY, CDR2 SMNVEV (reference sequence). The CDR3 is 14 amino acids. V shed 5 bases and J shed 4 bases, with 15 bases lying between them. This chain's CDR3 is CASSPATGQYEQYF. The CDR3 DNA follows: TGTGCCAGCAGTCCAGCCACAGGTCAATACGAGCAGTACTTC.

The chain links TRBV7-9 to TRBJ2-7, with 8 bases identical to TRBD1. The length of the CDR3 is 15 residues. Germline CDR1 is SEHNR and CDR2 is FQNEAQ (reference sequence). V gave up 3 bases and J gave up 2 bases; unmatched junction bases: 6. CDR3 in DNA: TGTGCCAGCAGCTTCACGGACAGGGCCCCCTACGAGCAGTACTTC. Protein sequence: CASSFTDRAPYEQYF.

V is TRBV19 and J is TRBJ2-7; the match to TRBD2 covers 7 bases. Trimming took 7 bases from V and 6 from J; bases not matched to a gene: 12. CDR1 LNHDA and CDR2 SQIVND come from the germline V gene (reference sequence). This CDR3 spans 14 amino acids. CDR3 sequence reads: CASNVGAGASEQYF. For the CDR3, the DNA is TGTGCCAGTAATGTTGGGGCGGGAGCGTCCGAGCAGTACTTC.